The T cell receptor (beta chain) described here comes from a study of T cell responses to AZD1222 COVID-19 vaccine. Data came from immunoSEQ multiplex PCR; TCRdb stores just in-frame clones and leaves some out. The sample has 75,000 to 95,000 clones, roughly 85% seen once. Here the sequenced sample was peripheral blood, taken 28 days after the second AZD1222 dose. This TCR was recovered from an adult who received the AZD1222 COVID-19 vaccine.

In nucleotides, the CDR3 is TGCGCCAGCAGACTAGGGACAGCGTTCGCCTACGAGCAGTACTTC. It yields the protein CASRLGTAFAYEQYF. V usage is TRBV5-1 and J usage is TRBJ2-7; 7 bases match TRBD1. The CDR3 is 15 residues long. CDR1 SGHRS and CDR2 YFSETQ come from the germline V gene. Trimming removed 5 bases from V and 2 bases from J; junction bases left unmatched: 10.